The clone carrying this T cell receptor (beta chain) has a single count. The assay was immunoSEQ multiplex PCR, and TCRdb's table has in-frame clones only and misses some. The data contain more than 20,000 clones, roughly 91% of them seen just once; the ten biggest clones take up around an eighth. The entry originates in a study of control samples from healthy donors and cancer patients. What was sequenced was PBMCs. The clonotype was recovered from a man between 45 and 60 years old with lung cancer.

The CDR3 is CASSQDRQADTEAFF. CDR3 DNA: TGCGCCAGCAGCCAAGATCGGCAGGCAGACACTGAAGCTTTCTTT. The chain couples TRBV4-3 to TRBJ1-1; the D is unclear. This CDR3 spans 15 amino acids. V was trimmed by 0 bases and J by 3 bases, leaving 11 bases between them. Germline loops: CDR1 LGHNA, CDR2 YSLEER.